This TCR beta chain appears in the sequencing data of a study of cytomegalovirus exposure and HLA in healthy donors. As for the study in general: Some 85 million unique TCRs from HLA-typed donors were held in an early data release.

PCR was performed using 60 Vbeta and 13 Jbeta primers. TCRdb keeps only in-frame clones here, not all; method: immunoSEQ multiplex PCR. The sample has 100,000 to 150,000 clones; about 8.6% are singletons. The V and J ends lost 6 bases and 1 base, in that order; junction bases with no gene match: 10. Germline lookup yields CDR1 MNHNS and CDR2 SASEGT. This CDR3 is built from 16 residues. Points from the study as a whole: As was reported, the classifier diagnosed cytomegalovirus status with high specificity and sensitivity. CMV serostatus was the only recorded immune exposure for donors. In a later analysis, productive TCRs from donors in an Asian-associated ancestry cluster reportedly carried fewer N-insertions than the cohort mean.

Remarks on this clone: Its antigen remains unknown.

Sequencing was performed on PBMCs. The chain is built from TRBV6-1 and TRBJ2-5; 8 nucleotides match TRBD1. The sequence was obtained from a woman aged 40 to 49 in good health and CMV-seropositive. The CDR3 DNA follows: TGTGCCAGCAGGGAACAGGGGGTTGAAAGCCAAGAGACCCAGTACTTC. This translates into CASREQGVESQETQYF.